The 5 T cell receptor beta chains below were found in one sample sequenced in a study of blood T cell repertoires in COVID-19. Generated by immunoSEQ multiplex PCR, the TCRdb table keeps only in-frame clones and is missing some. The table records about 180,000 clones, about 81% of them present only once. Sequences were obtained from peripheral blood. The receptors shown here come from a woman older than 75 with COVID-19, enrolled during active disease.

The chain couples TRBV29-1 to TRBJ1-2, with D uncertain. The ends were cut back, 3 bases at V and 0 bases at J, with 11 bases in the middle. CDR1 is SQVTM, CDR2 ANQGSEA, per germline. This CDR3 spans 14 amino acids. The CDR3 sequence is CSVDRLESNYGYTF. The CDR3 DNA follows: TGCAGCGTTGACAGGTTGGAATCTAACTATGGCTACACCTTC.

This chain joins TRBV2 and TRBJ2-5, with TRBD1 identical over 7 bases. V lost 6 bases and J lost 1; bases outside the gene matches: 5. Germline V CDR1 and CDR2: SNHLY, FYNNEI. The CDR3 loop spans 14 amino acids. The CDR3 sequence is CASRENRGQETQYF. CDR3 bases: TGTGCCAGCAGGGAAAACAGGGGCCAAGAGACCCAGTACTTC.

The chain is built from TRBV5-1 and TRBJ2-7, with D uncertain. Trimming shortened V by 1 base and J by 2 bases, and 13 bases separated the two germline ends. Germline V lookup: CDR1 SGHRS, CDR2 YFSETQ. The CDR3 length is 15 residues. The DNA of the CDR3 is TGCGCCAGCAGCTTGATACCTAGTCCTACCTACGAGCAGTACTTC. Protein sequence: CASSLIPSPTYEQYF.

The J gene is TRBJ2-3, the V gene TRBV6-1; the match to TRBD2 covers 7 bases. Germline assignment: CDR1 MNHNS and CDR2 SASEGT. The V and J ends lost 2 bases and 0 bases, in that order; junction bases with no gene match: 14. CDR3 length: 19 residues. CDR3 DNA sequence: TGTGCCAGCAGTGAACGCGGGGGATGGATGGTTAGAAGCACAGATACGCAGTATTTT. This sequence encodes CASSERGGWMVRSTDTQYF.

The table lists this clone with a count of one. CDR3 in DNA: TGTGCCAGCTCACTTTCCACTAGCGGGACGACCGGGGAGCTGTTTTTT. It specifies CASSLSTSGTTGELFF. This chain links TRBV18 with TRBJ2-2; TRBD2 agrees at 10 bases. The J segment lost 5 bases and the V segment lost 4 bases, leaving 7 bases of the junction unmatched. The CDR3 length is 16 residues. Per germline, CDR1 KGHSH and CDR2 LQKENI.